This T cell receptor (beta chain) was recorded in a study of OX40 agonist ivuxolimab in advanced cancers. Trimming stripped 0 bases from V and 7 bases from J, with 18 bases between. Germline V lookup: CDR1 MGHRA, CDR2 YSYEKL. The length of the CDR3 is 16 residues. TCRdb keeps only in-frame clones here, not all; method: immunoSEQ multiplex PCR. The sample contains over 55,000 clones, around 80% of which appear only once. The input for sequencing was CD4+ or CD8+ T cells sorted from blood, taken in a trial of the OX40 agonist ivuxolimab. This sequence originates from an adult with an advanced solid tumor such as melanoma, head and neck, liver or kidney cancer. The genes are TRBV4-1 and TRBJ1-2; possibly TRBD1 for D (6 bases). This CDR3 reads CASSQERQAPGGGYTF. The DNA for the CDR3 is TGCGCCAGCAGCCAAGAGAGACAGGCTCCCGGGGGTGGCTACACCTTC.